These T cell receptor beta chains were read from a single sample in a study of cytomegalovirus exposure and HLA in healthy donors. Method: immunoSEQ multiplex PCR; TCRdb's copy keeps in-frame clones and lacks some. The data show 150,000 to 200,000 clones, about 72% seen once. The material sequenced was PBMCs. Receptors originate from a human donor in good health. Both conserved end residues are part of each CDR3. Fields, in order: J gene, D gene, V gene, clone size, CDR3 DNA, CDR3 protein. A D gene is named only where the DNA matches it firmly. Clone size is stated in some rows and not others, as once, few, many or a class when expanded.

>TRBJ2-2|TRBD2|TRBV6-6|.
TGTGCCAGCAGTCGAGACACGGGAGGCACCGGGGAGCTGTTTTTT
CASSRDTGGTGELFF
>TRBJ1-6|.|TRBV7-8|few
TGTGCCAGCAGCTTAGACGCAGGAGGTCTCTCCTATAATTCACCCCTCCACTTT
CASSLDAGGLSYNSPLHF
>TRBJ2-5|TRBD2|TRBV10-1|.
TGCGCCAGCAGTGGAGGACTAGACTATATGTACCAAGAGACCCAGTACTTC
CASSGGLDYMYQETQYF
>TRBJ1-2|.|TRBV4-3|.
TGCGCCAGCAGCCAAGACGCAGGGGTCAACGATGGCTACACCTTC
CASSQDAGVNDGYTF
>TRBJ1-5|.|TRBV4-3|.
TGCGCCAGCAGCCAAGATCAGAATAGCAATCAGCCCCAGCATTTT
CASSQDQNSNQPQHF
>TRBJ2-1|.|TRBV4-3|.
TGCGCCAGCAGCCAAGATCCCGGCTCCTACAATGAGCAGTTCTTC
CASSQDPGSYNEQFF
>TRBJ2-1|.|TRBV29-1|.
TGCAGCGGGGAGGCGGGTGGTAACAGTGAGCAGTTCTTC
CSGEAGGNSEQFF
>TRBJ1-6|.|TRBV13|.
TGTGCCAGCAGCTTAGGGCAGGGTTATAATTCACCCCTCCACTTT
CASSLGQGYNSPLHF
>TRBJ2-1|TRBD2|TRBV15|.
TGTGCCACCAGCACAAGTTCGGGACTAGCGGGGGGCTCCTCCTACAATGAGCAGTTCTTC
CATSTSSGLAGGSSYNEQFF
>TRBJ2-5|.|TRBV27|.
TGTGCCAGCAGTGCCTACGACAGCGACCAAGAGACCCAGTACTTC
CASSAYDSDQETQYF
>TRBJ2-7|.|TRBV5-1|.
TGCGCCAGCAGCTTCTCAGACAGCTACGAGCAGTACTTC
CASSFSDSYEQYF
>TRBJ1-1|.|TRBV15|.
TGTGCCACCAGCCGACCCTCGGGGGGGCGCGGCACTGAAGCTTTCTTT
CATSRPSGGRGTEAFF
>TRBJ1-1|.|TRBV29-1|few
TGCAGCGTTGGAGGGTTGATTACGTCAGCCGGCGATTTTTTTCGGTCTATGAACACTGAAGCTTTCTTT
CSVGGLITSAGDFFRSMNTEAFF
>TRBJ2-3|TRBD2|TRBV5-6|.
TGTGCCAGCAGCTTGCGGCCTAGCGGGGGCAACACAGATACGCAGTATTTT
CASSLRPSGGNTDTQYF
>TRBJ1-1|.|TRBV7-2|.
TGTGCCAGCAGCACCAGACAGATGGTGAACACTGAAGCTTTCTTT
CASSTRQMVNTEAFF
>TRBJ1-1|.|TRBV19|.
TGTGCCAGTAGAGAACCAGGGTTAAACACTGAAGCTTTCTTT
CASREPGLNTEAFF
>TRBJ2-1|TRBD1|TRBV9|once
TGTGCCAGCAGCGTAGTTACAGGGGGGACTGGTGAGCAGTTCTTC
CASSVVTGGTGEQFF
>TRBJ2-2|TRBD2|TRBV2|.
TGTGCCAGCGTAGCGGGGGAGGACCGGGAGCTGTTTTTT
CASVAGEDRELFF
>TRBJ1-1|TRBD1|TRBV7-2|.
TGTGCCAGCAGCCCAGGACAGGGGCGGATCTTTGAAGCTTTCTTT
CASSPGQGRIFEAFF
>TRBJ2-1|TRBD2|TRBV7-2|once
TGTGCCAGCAGCATCGGACTAGCGGGGGGGCGCGAGCAGTTCTTC
CASSIGLAGGREQFF
>TRBJ2-5|.|TRBV6-1|.
TGTGCCAGCAGTGAAGCGGGGGGGCTTCTTGGAGAGACCCAGTACTTC
CASSEAGGLLGETQYF
>TRBJ2-7|.|TRBV30|few
TGTGCCTGGAGTGGGGGATTTGGGGGGATCTACGAGCAGTACTTC
CAWSGGFGGIYEQYF
>TRBJ2-5|TRBD1|TRBV19|once
TGTGCCAGTAGTATGGCTACAGGGGGCTTTTCAAAGACCCAGTACTTC
CASSMATGGFSKTQYF
>TRBJ1-2|.|TRBV15|.
TGTGCCACCAGCGTAGGACAGACAGCGAATTATGGCTACACCTTC
CATSVGQTANYGYTF
>TRBJ2-3|.|TRBV7-2|.
TGTGCCAGCACCCCACCTCGCGCCGGCACAGATACGCAGTATTTT
CASTPPRAGTDTQYF
>TRBJ1-2|.|TRBV7-9|.
TGTGCCAGCAGTTCACAGGGTTCTGGGTATGGCTACACCTTC
CASSSQGSGYGYTF
>TRBJ2-7|TRBD1|TRBV2|.
TGTGCCAGCAGTGTCGGTAACAGGGGGGCCTACGAGCAGTACTTC
CASSVGNRGAYEQYF
>TRBJ2-1|.|TRBV12-5|.
TGTGCTAGTGGTTTGGTAATCACAGGGAAGAATGAGCAGTTCTTC
CASGLVITGKNEQFF
>TRBJ2-1|.|TRBV6-4|.
TGTGCCAGCAGTGCGGGGTCCTACAATGAGCAGTTCTTC
CASSAGSYNEQFF
>TRBJ1-2|.|TRBV9|.
TGTGCCAGCAGCTCCTCGGGATATGGCTACACCTTC
CASSSSGYGYTF
>TRBJ1-1|.|TRBV27|once
TGTGCCAGCAGTCCAGCCGACAGATTGAACACTGAAGCTTTCTTT
CASSPADRLNTEAFF
>TRBJ2-5|.|TRBV5-5|once
TGTGCCAGCAGCTTGGGGCTGGCGGTACAAGAGACCCAGTACTTC
CASSLGLAVQETQYF
>TRBJ2-1|TRBD1|TRBV28|few
TGTGCCAGCAGTTGGGGGTCGGGGACAGGGGGGAACAATGAGCAGTTCTTC
CASSWGSGTGGNNEQFF
>TRBJ2-1|.|TRBV4-3|.
TGCGCCAGCAGCCAGGGGCGTGAGCAGTTCTTC
CASSQGREQFF
>TRBJ1-1|.|TRBV10-3|once
TGTGCCATCAATGACGGGTCGGGGGCTGAAGCTTTCTTT
CAINDGSGAEAFF
>TRBJ2-7|TRBD1|TRBV7-9|.
TGTGCCAGCAGCGGGGGGACAGGGAGCTCCTACGAGCAGTACTTC
CASSGGTGSSYEQYF
>TRBJ2-7|TRBD1|TRBV19|.
TGTGCCAGTCCCCAGACAGGGTCAACCTACGAGCAGTACTTC
CASPQTGSTYEQYF
>TRBJ2-3|.|TRBV5-4|.
TGTGCCAGCAGCCGGGAGTTCACAGATACGCAGTATTTT
CASSREFTDTQYF
>TRBJ2-5|TRBD1|TRBV9|.
TGTGCCAGCAGCGTAGTTGAAGGGGGCTTGGAGACCCAGTACTTC
CASSVVEGGLETQYF
>TRBJ1-5|.|TRBV25-1|.
TGTGCCAGCAGTGAACTGGGGCTCTGCAATCAGCCCCAGCATTTT
CASSELGLCNQPQHF
>TRBJ2-3|TRBD1|TRBV14|.
TGTGCCAGCAGCCAGTACAGACAGGGGTCTAGCACAGATACGCAGTATTTT
CASSQYRQGSSTDTQYF
>TRBJ1-5|.|TRBV2|.
TGTGCCAGCAGTGAATCGGAAGGGGCGAGGCATTTT
CASSESEGARHF
>TRBJ2-4|.|TRBV7-2|.
TGTGCCAGCAGCGAAAGCCCCTATCGAAACATTCAGTACTTC
CASSESPYRNIQYF
>TRBJ2-1|TRBD2|TRBV5-6|.
TGTGCCGGCAGCGCGGGAGTTCATATTTCGGAAAATGAGCAGTTCTTC
CAGSAGVHISENEQFF
>TRBJ2-2|TRBD1|TRBV12-5|.
TGTGCTAGTGGTTTGGGACAGGGGGCCGTCGGGGAGCTGTTTTTT
CASGLGQGAVGELFF
>TRBJ1-2|TRBD1|TRBV27|.
TGTGCCAGCAGTTTCCGGACAGGCTATGGCTACACCTTC
CASSFRTGYGYTF
>TRBJ2-7|.|TRBV27|.
TGTGCCAGCAGTTTATCTCCCAGCTCCTACGAGCAGTACTTC
CASSLSPSSYEQYF
>TRBJ1-2|.|TRBV4-3|once
TGCGCCAGCAGCCAGACCTCGCAGAGGCTTGATGGCTACACCTTC
CASSQTSQRLDGYTF
>TRBJ1-5|.|TRBV5-4|.
TGTGCCAGCAGCAAACTCGGGAGCAATCAGCCCCAGCATTTT
CASSKLGSNQPQHF
>TRBJ2-1|.|TRBV4-3|.
TGCGCCAGCAGCCAAGTTGTGTCGCCCTGGACCTACGCCGGGGTTGAGCAGTTCTTC
CASSQVVSPWTYAGVEQFF
>TRBJ2-6|.|TRBV6-1|.
TGTGCCAGCAGTGAAGGGACAGCTGGGGCCAACGTCCTGACTTTC
CASSEGTAGANVLTF
>TRBJ1-1|.|TRBV29-1|.
TGCAGCGTGGGGGACACTGGCAGCTGTGAAGCTTTCTTT
CSVGDTGSCEAFF
>TRBJ1-1|TRBD1|TRBV19|.
TGTGCCAGTAGTATTTGGGACGGGACAGGGTTGGCCACTGAAGCTTTCTTT
CASSIWDGTGLATEAFF